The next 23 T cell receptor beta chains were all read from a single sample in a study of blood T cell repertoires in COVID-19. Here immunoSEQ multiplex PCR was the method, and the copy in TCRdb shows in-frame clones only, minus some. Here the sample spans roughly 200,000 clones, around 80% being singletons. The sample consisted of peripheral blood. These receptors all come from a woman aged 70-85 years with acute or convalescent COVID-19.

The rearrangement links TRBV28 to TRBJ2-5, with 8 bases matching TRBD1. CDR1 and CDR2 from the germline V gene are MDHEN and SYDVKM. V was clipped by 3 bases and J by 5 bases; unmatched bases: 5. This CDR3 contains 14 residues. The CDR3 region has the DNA TGTGCCAGCAGTTTTCCAGGGGGCGCTGAGACCCAGTACTTC. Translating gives CASSFPGGAETQYF.

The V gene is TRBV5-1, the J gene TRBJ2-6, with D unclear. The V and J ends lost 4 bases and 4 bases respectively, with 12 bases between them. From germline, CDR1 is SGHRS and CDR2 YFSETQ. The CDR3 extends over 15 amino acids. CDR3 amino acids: CASSVETLGANVLTF. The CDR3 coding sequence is TGCGCCAGCAGCGTGGAAACTCTGGGGGCCAACGTCCTGACTTTC.

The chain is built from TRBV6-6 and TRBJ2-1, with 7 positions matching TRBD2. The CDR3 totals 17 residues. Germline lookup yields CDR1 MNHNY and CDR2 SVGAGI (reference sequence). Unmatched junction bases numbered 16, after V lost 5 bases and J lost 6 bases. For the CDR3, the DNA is TGTGCCAGCAGTCAACCTTCGGGCAGCGGGGCATTCAATGAGCAGTTCTTC. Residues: CASSQPSGSGAFNEQFF.

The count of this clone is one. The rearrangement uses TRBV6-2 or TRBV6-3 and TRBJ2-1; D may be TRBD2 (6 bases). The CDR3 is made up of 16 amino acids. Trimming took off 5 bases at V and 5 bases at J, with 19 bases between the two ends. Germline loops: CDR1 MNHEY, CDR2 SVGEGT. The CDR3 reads CASSPLARRGDNEQFF. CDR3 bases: TGTGCCAGCAGTCCCCTGGCTAGGCGCGGGGACAATGAGCAGTTCTTC.

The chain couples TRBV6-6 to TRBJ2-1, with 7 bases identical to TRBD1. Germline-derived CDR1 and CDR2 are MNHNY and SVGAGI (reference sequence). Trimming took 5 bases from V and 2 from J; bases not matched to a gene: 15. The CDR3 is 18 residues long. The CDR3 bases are TGTGCCAGCAGTCCACACGAAACGACAGGGACCCCCTACAATGAGCAGTTCTTC. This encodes CASSPHETTGTPYNEQFF.

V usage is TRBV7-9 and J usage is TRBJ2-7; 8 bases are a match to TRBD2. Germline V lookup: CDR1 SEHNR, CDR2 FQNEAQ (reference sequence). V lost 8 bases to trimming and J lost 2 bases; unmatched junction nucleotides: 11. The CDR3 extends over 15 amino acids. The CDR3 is CASVAGLADAYEQYF. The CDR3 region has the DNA TGTGCCAGCGTCGCTGGACTAGCTGATGCCTACGAGCAGTACTTC.

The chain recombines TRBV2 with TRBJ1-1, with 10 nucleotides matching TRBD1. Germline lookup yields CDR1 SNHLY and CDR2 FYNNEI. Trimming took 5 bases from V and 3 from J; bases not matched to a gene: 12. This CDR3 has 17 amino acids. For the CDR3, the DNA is TGTGCCAGCAGTACCGGGACAGGGGAGTTTGCGTACACTGAAGCTTTCTTT. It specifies CASSTGTGEFAYTEAFF.

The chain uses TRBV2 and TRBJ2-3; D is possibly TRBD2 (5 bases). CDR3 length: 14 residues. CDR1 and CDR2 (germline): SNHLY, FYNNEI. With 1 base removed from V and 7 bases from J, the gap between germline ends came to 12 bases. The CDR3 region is CASSEGTGRNTQYF. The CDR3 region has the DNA TGTGCCAGCAGTGAAGGGACTGGACGAAATACGCAGTATTTT.

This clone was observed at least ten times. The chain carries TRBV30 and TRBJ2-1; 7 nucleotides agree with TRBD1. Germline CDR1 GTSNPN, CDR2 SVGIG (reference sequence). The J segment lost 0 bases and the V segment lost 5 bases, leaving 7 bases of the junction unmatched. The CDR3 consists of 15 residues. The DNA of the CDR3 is TGTGCCTGGCGCCCGACAGGGCGCTCCTACAATGAGCAGTTCTTC. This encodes CAWRPTGRSYNEQFF.

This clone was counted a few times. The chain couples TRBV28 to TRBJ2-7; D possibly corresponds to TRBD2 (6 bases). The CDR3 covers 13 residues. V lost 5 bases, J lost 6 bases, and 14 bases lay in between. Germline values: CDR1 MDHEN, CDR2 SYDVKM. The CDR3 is CASSPSDYSEQYF. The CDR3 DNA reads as TGTGCCAGCAGTCCCTCGGACTACTCCGAGCAGTACTTC.

In DNA form, the CDR3 reads TGTGCCAGCAGCCCGGACAGTTCATGGCAGTTCTTC. This translates into CASSPDSSWQFF. V usage is TRBV12-3 or TRBV12-4 and J usage is TRBJ2-1, with D possibly TRBD1 on 6 matching bases. Trimming cost V 6 bases and J 12 bases, with 15 bases left between them. The CDR3 runs to 12 residues.

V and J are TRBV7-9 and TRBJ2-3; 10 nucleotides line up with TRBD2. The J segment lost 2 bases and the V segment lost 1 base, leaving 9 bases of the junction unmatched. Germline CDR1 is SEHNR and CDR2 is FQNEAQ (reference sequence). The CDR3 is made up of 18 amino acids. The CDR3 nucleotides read TGTGCCAGCAGCTTAGATCACTGGACTAGCGGAACCACAGATACGCAGTATTTT. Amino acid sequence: CASSLDHWTSGTTDTQYF.

CDR3 residues: CASSLDGGSYEQYF. The CDR3 DNA is TGCGCCAGCAGCTTGGATGGAGGGAGCTACGAGCAGTACTTC. V and J are TRBV5-1 and TRBJ2-7; a possible D gene is TRBD2 (6 bases). CDR3 length: 14 residues. The ends were cut back, 0 bases at V and 3 bases at J, with 10 bases in the middle. Per germline, CDR1 SGHRS and CDR2 YFSETQ. Based on the CDR3 plus reference TRBV5-1 and TRBJ2-7, the full variable domain is KAGVTQTPRYLIKTRGQQVTLSCSPISGHRSVSWYQQTPGQGLQFLFEYFSETQRNKGNFPGRFSGRQFSNSRSEMNVSTLELGDSALYLCASSLDGGSYEQYFGPGTRLTVT.

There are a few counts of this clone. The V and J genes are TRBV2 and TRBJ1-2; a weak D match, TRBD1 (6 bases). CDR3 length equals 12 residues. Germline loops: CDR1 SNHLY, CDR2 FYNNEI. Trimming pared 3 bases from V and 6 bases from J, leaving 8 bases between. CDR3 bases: TGTGCCAGCAGTGATGACAGGAATGGCTACACCTTC. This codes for CASSDDRNGYTF.

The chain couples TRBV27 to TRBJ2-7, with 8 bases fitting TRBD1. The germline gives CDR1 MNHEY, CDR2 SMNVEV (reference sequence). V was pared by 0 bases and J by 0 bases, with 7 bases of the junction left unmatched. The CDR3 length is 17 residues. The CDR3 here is CASSLSIGQGASYEQYF. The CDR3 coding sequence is TGTGCCAGCAGTTTATCCATTGGACAGGGAGCCTCCTACGAGCAGTACTTC.

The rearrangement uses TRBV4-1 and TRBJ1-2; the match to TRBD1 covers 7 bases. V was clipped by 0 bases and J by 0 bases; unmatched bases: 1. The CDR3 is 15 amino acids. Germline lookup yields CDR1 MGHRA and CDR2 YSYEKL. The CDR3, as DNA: TGCGCCAGCAGCCAAGATGACAGGGCTAACTATGGCTACACCTTC. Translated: CASSQDDRANYGYTF.

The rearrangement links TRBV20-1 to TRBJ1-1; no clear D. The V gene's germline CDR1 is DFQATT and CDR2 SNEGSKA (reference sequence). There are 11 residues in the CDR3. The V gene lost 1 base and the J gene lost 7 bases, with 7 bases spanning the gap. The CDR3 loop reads CSARGQGEAFF. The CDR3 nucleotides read TGCAGTGCTAGAGGACAAGGTGAAGCTTTCTTT.

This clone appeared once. CDR3 nucleotide sequence: TGCGCCAGCAGCTTGGGACTGGATGAAAAACTGTTTTTT. Protein product: CASSLGLDEKLFF. The V call is TRBV5-1, the J call TRBJ1-4; no clear D. V lost 0 bases and J lost 6, with 6 bases in between. Germline-derived CDR1 and CDR2 are SGHRS and YFSETQ. CDR3 size: 13 residues.

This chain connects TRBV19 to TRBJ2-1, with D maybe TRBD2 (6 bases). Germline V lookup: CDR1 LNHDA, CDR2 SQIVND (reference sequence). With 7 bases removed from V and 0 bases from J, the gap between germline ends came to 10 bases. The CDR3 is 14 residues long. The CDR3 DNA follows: TGTGCCAGTAAGCGGCGGGACTCCTACAATGAGCAGTTCTTC. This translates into CASKRRDSYNEQFF.

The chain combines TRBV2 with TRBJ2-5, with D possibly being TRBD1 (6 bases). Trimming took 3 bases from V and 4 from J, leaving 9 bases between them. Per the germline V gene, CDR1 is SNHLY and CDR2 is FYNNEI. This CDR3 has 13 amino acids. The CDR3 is CASSEGTLETQYF. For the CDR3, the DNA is TGTGCCAGCAGTGAGGGGACATTAGAGACCCAGTACTTC.

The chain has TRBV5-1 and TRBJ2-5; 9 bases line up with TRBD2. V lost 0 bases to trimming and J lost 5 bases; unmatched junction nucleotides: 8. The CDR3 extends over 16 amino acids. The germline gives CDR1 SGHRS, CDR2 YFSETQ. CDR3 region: CASSLGELAGWETQYF. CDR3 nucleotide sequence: TGCGCCAGCAGCTTGGGGGAGCTAGCGGGATGGGAGACCCAGTACTTC.

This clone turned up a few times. CDR3 in amino acids: CASGGGRSNTEAFF. DNA for the CDR3: TGTGCCAGCGGGGGGGGACGGTCGAACACTGAAGCTTTCTTT. The chain carries TRBV2 and TRBJ1-1, with a tentative D call TRBD1 (5 bases). V shed 8 bases and J shed 1 base, with 14 bases lying between them. Germline CDR1 is SNHLY and CDR2 is FYNNEI. The CDR3 is made up of 14 amino acids. The complete variable domain, with remaining parts taken from reference TRBV2 and TRBJ1-1, reads EPEVTQTPSHQVTQMGQEVILRCVPISNHLYFYWYRQILGQKVEFLVSFYNNEISEKSEIFDDQFSVERPDGSNFTLKIRSTKLEDSAMYFCASGGGRSNTEAFFGQGTRLTVV.

The DNA of the CDR3 is TGTGCCAGCAGTATAGGACAGGGCGGGAACACTGAAGCTTTCTTT. Encoded protein: CASSIGQGGNTEAFF. This chain joins TRBV2 and TRBJ1-1, with 8 bases identical to TRBD1. Unmatched junction bases numbered 6, after V lost 5 bases and J lost 1 base. The CDR3 loop spans 15 amino acids. The germline V gene encodes CDR1 SNHLY and CDR2 FYNNEI.